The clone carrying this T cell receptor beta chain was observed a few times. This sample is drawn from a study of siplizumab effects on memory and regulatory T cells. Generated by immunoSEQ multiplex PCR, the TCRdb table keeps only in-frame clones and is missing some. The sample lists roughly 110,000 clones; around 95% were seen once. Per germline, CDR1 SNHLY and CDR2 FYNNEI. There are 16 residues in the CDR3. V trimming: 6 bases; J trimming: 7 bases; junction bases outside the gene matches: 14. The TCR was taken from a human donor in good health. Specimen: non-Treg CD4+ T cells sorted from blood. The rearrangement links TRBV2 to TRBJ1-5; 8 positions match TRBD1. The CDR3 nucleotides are TGTGCCAGCAGAGCCACCACGGGGACAGGATGGCAGCCCCAGCATTTT. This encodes CASRATTGTGWQPQHF.